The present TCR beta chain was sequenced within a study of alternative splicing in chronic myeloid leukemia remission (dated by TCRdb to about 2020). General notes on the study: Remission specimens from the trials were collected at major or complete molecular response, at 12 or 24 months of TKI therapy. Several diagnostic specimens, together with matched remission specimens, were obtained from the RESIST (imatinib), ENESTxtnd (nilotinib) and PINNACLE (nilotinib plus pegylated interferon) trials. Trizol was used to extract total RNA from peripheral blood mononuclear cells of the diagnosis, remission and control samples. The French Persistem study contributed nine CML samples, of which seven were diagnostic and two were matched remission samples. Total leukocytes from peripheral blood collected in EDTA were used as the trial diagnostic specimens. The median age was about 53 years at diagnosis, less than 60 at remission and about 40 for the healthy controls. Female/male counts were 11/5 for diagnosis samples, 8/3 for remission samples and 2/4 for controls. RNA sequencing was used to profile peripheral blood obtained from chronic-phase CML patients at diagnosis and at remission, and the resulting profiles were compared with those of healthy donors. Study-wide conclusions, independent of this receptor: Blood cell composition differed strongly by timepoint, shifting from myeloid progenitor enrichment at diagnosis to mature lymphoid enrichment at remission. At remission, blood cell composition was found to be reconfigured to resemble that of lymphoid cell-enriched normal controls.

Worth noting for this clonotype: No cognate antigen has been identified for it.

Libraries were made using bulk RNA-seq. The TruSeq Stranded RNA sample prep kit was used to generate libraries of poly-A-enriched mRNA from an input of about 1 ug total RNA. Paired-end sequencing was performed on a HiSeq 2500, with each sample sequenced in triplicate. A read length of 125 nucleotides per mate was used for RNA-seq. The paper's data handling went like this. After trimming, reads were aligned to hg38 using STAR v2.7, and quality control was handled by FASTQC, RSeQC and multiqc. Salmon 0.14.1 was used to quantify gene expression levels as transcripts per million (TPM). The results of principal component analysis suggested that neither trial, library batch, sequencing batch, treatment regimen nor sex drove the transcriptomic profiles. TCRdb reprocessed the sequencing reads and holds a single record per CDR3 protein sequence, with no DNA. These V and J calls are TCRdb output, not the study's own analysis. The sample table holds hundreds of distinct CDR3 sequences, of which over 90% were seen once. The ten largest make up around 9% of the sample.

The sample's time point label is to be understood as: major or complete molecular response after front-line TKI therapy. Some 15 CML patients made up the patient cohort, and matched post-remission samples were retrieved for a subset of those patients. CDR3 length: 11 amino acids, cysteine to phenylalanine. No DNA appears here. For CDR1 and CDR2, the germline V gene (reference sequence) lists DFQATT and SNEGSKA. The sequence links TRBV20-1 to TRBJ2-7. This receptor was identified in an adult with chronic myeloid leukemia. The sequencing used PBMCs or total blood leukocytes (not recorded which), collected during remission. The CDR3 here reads CSAPSSYEQYF.